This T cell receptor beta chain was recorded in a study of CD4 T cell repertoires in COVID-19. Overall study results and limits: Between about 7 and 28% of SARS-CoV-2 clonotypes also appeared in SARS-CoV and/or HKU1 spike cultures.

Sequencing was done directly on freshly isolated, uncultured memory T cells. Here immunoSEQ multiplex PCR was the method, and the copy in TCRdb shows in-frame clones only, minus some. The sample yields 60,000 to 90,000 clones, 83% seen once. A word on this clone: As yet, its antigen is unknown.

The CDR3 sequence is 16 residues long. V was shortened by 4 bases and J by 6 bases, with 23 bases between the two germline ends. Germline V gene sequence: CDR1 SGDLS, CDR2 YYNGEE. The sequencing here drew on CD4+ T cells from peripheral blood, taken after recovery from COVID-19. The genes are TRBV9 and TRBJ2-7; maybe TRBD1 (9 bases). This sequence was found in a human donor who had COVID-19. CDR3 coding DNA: TGTGCCAGCAGCACCCGGGGGGGACAGGGAAGGCGCGAGCAGTACTTC. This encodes CASSTRGGQGRREQYF.